These T cell receptor beta chains were read from a single sample in a study of blood T cell repertoires in COVID-19. Data came from immunoSEQ multiplex PCR; TCRdb stores just in-frame clones and leaves some out. Among about 120,000 clones listed, approximately 81% were seen once. Specimen: peripheral blood. All receptors derive from a man in his forties or fifties with acute or convalescent COVID-19. Both conserved end residues are part of each CDR3. The order of the fields is J gene, clone size, V gene, D gene, CDR3 DNA, CDR3 protein. The D gene is left open where the match is weak. For some rows the clone size is stated as once, few or many, or as a class when expanded; others skip it.

>TRBJ1-1|-|TRBV9|-
TGTGCCAGCAGCGTCGGGGGAATGAACACTGAAGCTTTCTTT
CASSVGGMNTEAFF
>TRBJ2-4|-|TRBV2|-
TGTGCCAGCAGGCCAGGGTTTGGGTTGCTAGCCAAAAACATTCAGTACTTC
CASRPGFGLLAKNIQYF
>TRBJ2-1|-|TRBV24-1|TRBD2
TGTGCCACCAGTGCGACTAGCCCCAAAGATGAGCAGTTCTTC
CATSATSPKDEQFF
>TRBJ1-1|-|TRBV11-3|TRBD1
TGTGCCAGCAGCCGGGACAGAAACACTGAAGCTTTCTTT
CASSRDRNTEAFF
>TRBJ2-5|-|TRBV30|TRBD2
TGTGCCTGGAGCCCCCCCGGGACTAGCCCCGAAACCCAGTACTTC
CAWSPPGTSPETQYF
>TRBJ2-7|-|TRBV7-9|-
TGTGCCAGCAGCTTAGTCATGGGGGCGCGACTCTACGAGCAGTACTTC
CASSLVMGARLYEQYF
>TRBJ1-3|-|TRBV7-2|TRBD1
TGTGCCAGCAGCTTATTTCCCCCCGGGACAGGGGCTGGAAACACCATATATTTT
CASSLFPPGTGAGNTIYF
>TRBJ2-7|few|TRBV6-6|-
TGTGCCAGCAGTTACTCGATCCGGGACGAGCAGTACTTC
CASSYSIRDEQYF
>TRBJ1-2|-|TRBV5-1|TRBD1
TGCGCCAGCAGACAGGGGTTTGAAGAGTCTGGCTACACCTTC
CASRQGFEESGYTF
>TRBJ2-1|-|TRBV27|-
TGTGCCAGCAGTTTCGGGGTTTTCGAAGGGCCCCAAAATGAGCAGTTCTTC
CASSFGVFEGPQNEQFF
>TRBJ1-2|-|TRBV7-2|-
TGTGCCAGCAGCTTAGAGGGGATGACCTATGGCTACACCTTC
CASSLEGMTYGYTF
>TRBJ2-7|-|TRBV7-2|-
TGTGCCAGCAGCTTAAGGGGCGGTTACGAGCAGTACTTC
CASSLRGGYEQYF
>TRBJ1-1|-|TRBV9|-
TGTGCCAGCAGCCAACCGGGCACTGAAGCTTTCTTT
CASSQPGTEAFF
>TRBJ2-7|-|TRBV19|-
TGTGCCAGTAGTATTCCCGGGGGTGAGGAGTACTTC
CASSIPGGEEYF
>TRBJ2-3|once|TRBV24-1|-
TGTGCCACCAGTGCCCCCGGGGTGGGGACAGATACGCAGTATTTT
CATSAPGVGTDTQYF
>TRBJ2-2|-|TRBV5-1|-
TGCGCCAGCAGCTTGGGACTAGCCGGGGAGCTGTTTTTT
CASSLGLAGELFF
>TRBJ2-7|-|TRBV6-1|TRBD1
TGTGCCAGCAGTGATTACAGGGGGACCTACGAGCAGTACTTC
CASSDYRGTYEQYF